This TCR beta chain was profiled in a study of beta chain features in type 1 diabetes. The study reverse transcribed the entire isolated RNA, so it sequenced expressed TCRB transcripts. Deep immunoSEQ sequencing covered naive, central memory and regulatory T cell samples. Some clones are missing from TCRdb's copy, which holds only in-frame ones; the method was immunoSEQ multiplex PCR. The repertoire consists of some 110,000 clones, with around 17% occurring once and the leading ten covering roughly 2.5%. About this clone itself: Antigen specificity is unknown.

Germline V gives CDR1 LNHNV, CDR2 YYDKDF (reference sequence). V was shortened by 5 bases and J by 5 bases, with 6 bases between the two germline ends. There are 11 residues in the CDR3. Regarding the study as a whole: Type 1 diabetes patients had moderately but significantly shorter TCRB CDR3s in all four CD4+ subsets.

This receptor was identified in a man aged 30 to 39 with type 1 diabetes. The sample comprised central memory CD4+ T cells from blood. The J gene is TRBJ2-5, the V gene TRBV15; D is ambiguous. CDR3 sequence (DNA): TGTGCCACCAGCGGGGTCGAGACCCAGTACTTC. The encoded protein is CATSGVETQYF.